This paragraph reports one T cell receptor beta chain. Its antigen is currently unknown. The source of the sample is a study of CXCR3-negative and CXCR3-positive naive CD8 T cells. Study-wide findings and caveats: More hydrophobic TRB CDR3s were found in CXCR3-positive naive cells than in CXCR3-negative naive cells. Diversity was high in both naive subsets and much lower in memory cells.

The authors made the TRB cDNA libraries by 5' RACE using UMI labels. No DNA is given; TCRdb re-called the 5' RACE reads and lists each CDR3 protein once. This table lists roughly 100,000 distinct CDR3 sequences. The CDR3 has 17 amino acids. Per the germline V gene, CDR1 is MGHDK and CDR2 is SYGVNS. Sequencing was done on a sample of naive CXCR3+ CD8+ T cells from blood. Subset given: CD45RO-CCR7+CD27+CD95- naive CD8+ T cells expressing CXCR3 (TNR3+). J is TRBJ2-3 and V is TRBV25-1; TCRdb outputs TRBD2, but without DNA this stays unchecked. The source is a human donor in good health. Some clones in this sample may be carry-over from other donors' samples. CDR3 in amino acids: CASSEYISGVSTDTQYF.